The 24 T cell receptor beta chains listed next were all sequenced from one sample in a study of T cells in Graves' hyperthyroidism and ophthalmopathy. RNA transcripts served as the template for amplifying TCR beta CDR3 regions. The HTBI primer set was used in a first-round RT-PCR of the TCR CDR3. TCRdb called the multiplex PCR reads again in MiXCR, with one record for every CDR3 protein. The table includes about 500,000 distinct CDR3 sequences, under 20% detected once. Sample: blood. The receptors originated from a woman aged 18 to 35 with Graves' ophthalmopathy.

This clonotype appeared a few times. V gene TRBV6-1 combines with J gene TRBJ1-1; D unresolved. V was trimmed by 6 bases and J by 1 base, leaving 15 bases between them. CDR1 is MNHNS and CDR2 is SASEGT in the germline V gene. CDR3 length: 15 amino acids. In nucleotides, the CDR3 is TGTGCCAGCAGGTCCGGGCGGGGAGAGAACACTGAAGCTTTCTTT. It specifies CASRSGRGENTEAFF.

To note about this clonotype: This sequence may be a read error, since a much larger clone differs from it by one base. The J gene is TRBJ1-1, the V gene TRBV28, with D unclear. The V gene's germline CDR1 is MDHEN and CDR2 SYDVKM. This CDR3 has 11 residues. CDR3 nucleotide sequence: TGTGCCAGCAGTTTAAGAGGTGAAGCTTCCTTT. It yields the protein CASSLRGEASF.

This clonotype was detected ten times or more. V usage is TRBV30 and J usage is TRBJ2-1; D is uncertain. This CDR3 comprises 14 residues. Germline V gene lookup returns CDR1 GTSNPN and CDR2 SVGIG (reference sequence). The V and J ends lost 5 bases and 6 bases respectively, with 17 bases between them. CDR3 in DNA: TGTGCCTGGCAAAGTAAGGTCGTCCGCAATGAGCAGTTCTTC. Its translation: CAWQSKVVRNEQFF.

This clonotype was found many times. The chain uses TRBV27 and TRBJ2-3, with unresolved D. V lost 5 bases and J 5 bases, leaving 8 bases between the germline ends. The germline V gene encodes CDR1 MNHEY and CDR2 SMNVEV (reference sequence). The CDR3 loop spans 12 amino acids. In nucleotides, the CDR3 is TGTGCCAGCAGTGGACGGATAGATACGCAGTATTTT. This gives the protein CASSGRIDTQYF.

This clonotype showed up many times. The chain joins TRBV28 to TRBJ2-7; D gene uncertain. Between the trimmed V and J ends, which lost 7 bases and 3 bases, there was a span of 13 bases. The V gene's germline CDR1 is MDHEN and CDR2 SYDVKM. The CDR3 spans 13 residues. CDR3 nucleotide sequence: TGTGCCAGCATACCAGGCCTGGGCTACGAGCAGTACTTC. Translation: CASIPGLGYEQYF. The variable domain in full, with the rest retrieved from reference TRBV28 and TRBJ2-7, is DVKVTQSSRYLVKRTGEKVFLECVQDMDHENMFWYRQDPGLGLRLIYFSYDVKMKEKGDIPEGYSVSREKKERFSLILESASTNQTSMYLCASIPGLGYEQYFGPGTRLTVT.

This clonotype was counted only a few times. V and J are TRBV3-1 and TRBJ1-3, with 9 bases matching TRBD1. Germline V CDR1 and CDR2: LGHDT, YNNKEL (reference sequence). This CDR3 comprises 16 residues. After removal of 2 bases from V and 2 bases from J, the junction contained 4 bases not matched to a gene. CDR3 DNA: TGTGCCAGCAGCCAAAGGGACAGGGTAGCTGGAAACACCATATATTTT. Translation: CASSQRDRVAGNTIYF.

This clonotype was seen ten or more times. The chain employs TRBV27 and TRBJ2-3; perhaps TRBD2 as D (6 bases). The V gene's germline CDR1 is MNHEY and CDR2 SMNVEV (reference sequence). The CDR3 is 15 amino acids. V was trimmed by 0 bases and J by 4 bases, leaving 11 bases between them. DNA of the CDR3: TGTGCCAGCAGTTTATCTGCGGGGACCCCAGATACGCAGTATTTT. Translation gives CASSLSAGTPDTQYF.

In this sample, this clonotype turned up many times. This chain uses TRBV11-2 with TRBJ2-7, with D tentatively TRBD1 (7 bases). The length of the CDR3 is 16 residues. Looked up from germline, CDR1 is SGHAT and CDR2 is FQNNGV. With 0 bases removed from V and 3 bases from J, the gap between germline ends came to 15 bases. This CDR3 reads CASSLDQGGGFYEQYF. The CDR3 DNA follows: TGTGCCAGCAGCTTAGATCAAGGAGGGGGCTTCTACGAGCAGTACTTC.

This clonotype was observed many times. The J gene is TRBJ2-5, the V gene TRBV7-9; possibly TRBD2 for D (6 bases). V shed 6 bases and J shed 5 bases, with 19 bases lying between them. CDR3 length: 15 amino acids. Germline V gene sequence: CDR1 SEHNR, CDR2 FQNEAQ (reference sequence). The CDR3 DNA follows: TGTGCCAGCAGTCGACGGGGGACTCCCCGGGAGACCCAGTACTTC. It is translated as CASSRRGTPRETQYF.

The chain joins TRBV7-2 to TRBJ2-5; D remains unclear. CDR1 is SGHTA and CDR2 is FQGNSA in the germline V gene. The CDR3 sequence is 12 residues long. V dropped 4 bases and J dropped 5 bases, with 8 bases sitting between them. The CDR3 loop reads CASSSPLETQYF. The DNA for the CDR3 is TGTGCCAGCAGCTCCCCCCTCGAGACCCAGTACTTC.

This clonotype was seen more than once but under ten times. The gene calls are TRBV14 and TRBJ2-7; 10 positions match TRBD1. The CDR3 has 13 amino acids. With 6 bases clipped from V and 7 bases from J, the junction kept 6 bases outside the gene matches. Germline V gene sequence: CDR1 SGHDN, CDR2 FVKESK. The CDR3 protein is CASSRDRGWEQYF. The CDR3 DNA reads as TGTGCCAGCAGTCGGGACAGGGGTTGGGAGCAGTACTTC.

V is TRBV19 and J is TRBJ2-1, with 13 bases lining up with TRBD2. Trimming took 4 bases from V and 14 from J; bases not matched to a gene: 5. The CDR3 has 13 residues. Germline V CDR1 and CDR2: LNHDA, SQIVND (reference sequence). CDR3 nucleotide sequence: TGTGCCAGTAGTAACGGACTAGCGGGAGTCAAGTTCTTC. Translated, it gives CASSNGLAGVKFF. Looking up the rest from reference TRBV19 and TRBJ2-1 gives the full variable domain: DGGITQSPKYLFRKEGQNVTLSCEQNLNHDAMYWYRQDPGQGLRLIYYSQIVNDFQKGDIAEGYSVSREKKESFPLTVTSAQKNPTAFYLCASSNGLAGVKFFGPGTRLTVL.

The chain has TRBV5-4 and TRBJ2-3, with D tentatively TRBD1 (5 bases). Trimming removed 0 bases from V and 2 bases from J, with 7 bases in between. CDR3 length: 14 residues. Germline assignment: CDR1 SGHNT and CDR2 YYREEE (reference sequence). CDR3 region: CASSLEGPTDTQYF. CDR3 nucleotide sequence: TGTGCCAGCAGCTTGGAGGGGCCCACAGATACGCAGTATTTT.

This clonotype has a count of ten or more. This rearrangement joins TRBV24-1 to TRBJ2-1, with D perhaps given as TRBD1 or TRBD2 (5 bases each). CDR1 KGHDR and CDR2 SFDVKD come from the germline V gene. The V end lost 3 bases, the J end lost 5 bases, and 10 bases lay between the germline ends. CDR3 size: 14 residues. Written as DNA, the CDR3 is TGTGCCACCAGTGATCTCGGGACGAACAATGAGCAGTTCTTC. It specifies CATSDLGTNNEQFF.

This clonotype was observed at least ten times. This chain joins TRBV12-3 or TRBV12-4 and TRBJ2-7; possible D gene TRBD2, 5 bases. CDR3 size: 17 residues. The V end was cut by 1 base, the J end by 3 bases, with 19 bases between. As DNA, the CDR3 is TGTGCCAGCAGTTTAGTTGGTGATGGTAGCGTTTACTACGAGCAGTACTTC. It codes for CASSLVGDGSVYYEQYF.

This clonotype was recorded a few times. The rearrangement uses TRBV6-1 and TRBJ1-5, with D unresolved. Germline V gene data show CDR1 as MNHNS and CDR2 as SASEGT. V was cut by 2 bases and J by 0 bases, with 8 bases left in between. This CDR3 comprises 15 residues. Here the CDR3 DNA reads TGTGCCAGCAGTGAAACAACTAATAGCAATCAGCCCCAGCATTTT. It is translated as CASSETTNSNQPQHF.

In its sample, this clonotype was seen once. The chain has TRBV4-1 and TRBJ1-1; 9 nucleotides align to TRBD1. The J segment lost 1 base and the V segment lost 3 bases, leaving 18 bases of the junction unmatched. Germline assignment: CDR1 MGHRA and CDR2 YSYEKL. This CDR3 contains 20 residues. The chain's CDR3 is CASSQIDPGTGYVENTEAFF. The DNA for the CDR3 is TGCGCCAGCAGCCAGATAGATCCTGGGACAGGGTACGTGGAGAACACTGAAGCTTTCTTT.

This clonotype was observed many times. This chain joins TRBV27 and TRBJ2-7; a possible D gene is TRBD2 (6 bases). The V gene lost 4 bases and the J gene lost 1 base, with 14 bases spanning the gap. The CDR3 contains 15 residues. Germline V gives CDR1 MNHEY, CDR2 SMNVEV (reference sequence). CDR3 loop: CASSSGTGASYEQYF. As DNA, the CDR3 is TGTGCCAGCAGTTCCGGGACGGGAGCTTCCTACGAGCAGTACTTC.

The table lists this clonotype with many counts. The rearrangement joins TRBV3-1 to TRBJ2-1, with D tentatively TRBD1 or TRBD2 (5 bases each). The CDR3 is 13 residues long. The V and J ends lost 10 bases and 4 bases respectively, with 14 bases between them. Germline V gene lookup returns CDR1 LGHDT and CDR2 YNNKEL (reference sequence). This CDR3 reads CATRDESYNEQFF. In DNA, the CDR3 is TGTGCCACTCGGGACGAGTCTTACAATGAGCAGTTCTTC.

The rearrangement links TRBV6-5 to TRBJ2-6; no clear D. The CDR3 has 16 amino acids. Deletions cut 2 bases from V and 4 bases from J, with 12 bases between. The V gene's germline CDR1 is MNHEY and CDR2 SVGAGI. This CDR3 reads CASSYGLPTGANVLTF. DNA of the CDR3: TGTGCCAGCAGTTACGGGCTCCCGACAGGGGCCAACGTCCTGACTTTC.

This chain uses TRBV20-1 with TRBJ2-5; 13 bases map to TRBD2. There are 15 residues in the CDR3. Germline V gives CDR1 DFQATT, CDR2 SNEGSKA (reference sequence). The junction had 6 bases not matched to a gene; V was cut back by 7 bases and J by 1 base. The CDR3 nucleotides read TGCAGTGGGGACGGACTAGCGGGGGCCCAAGAGACCCAGTACTTC. This encodes CSGDGLAGAQETQYF.

This clonotype was observed many times. This chain links TRBV7-8 with TRBJ2-1; 12 bases line up with TRBD2. The V segment lost 5 bases and the J segment 5 bases; nucleotides outside the gene matches: 7. Germline CDR1 reads SGHVS; CDR2 reads FQNEAQ. This CDR3 has 16 residues. CDR3: CASSTGLAGPNNEQFF. DNA of the CDR3: TGTGCCAGCAGCACCGGACTAGCGGGGCCGAACAATGAGCAGTTCTTC. The variable domain in full, with the rest retrieved from reference TRBV7-8 and TRBJ2-1, is GAGVSQSPRYKVAKRGQDVALRCDPISGHVSLFWYQQALGQGPEFLTYFQNEAQLDKSGLPSDRFFAERPEGSVSTLKIQRTQQEDSAVYLCASSTGLAGPNNEQFFGPGTRLTVL.

This clonotype was counted once. V and J are TRBV5-1 and TRBJ2-3, with 7 bases matching TRBD2. The trim removed 3 bases at V and 2 bases at J, leaving 9 bases unmatched. Germline V lookup: CDR1 SGHRS, CDR2 YFSETQ. The CDR3 is 16 residues long. The CDR3 DNA follows: TGCGCCAGCAGCTCCGGAGGGAGGGGACCCACAGATACGCAGTATTTT. Its protein product is CASSSGGRGPTDTQYF.

This clonotype was recorded a few times. This chain connects TRBV10-3 to TRBJ2-7; 13 nucleotides line up with TRBD2. CDR3 length: 18 residues. Germline trimming cut 2 bases from V and 7 bases from J; bases unmatched to any gene: 14. Germline V gene data show CDR1 as ENHRY and CDR2 as SYGVKD. The CDR3 DNA reads TGTGCCATCAGTGAGGAACCGGGACTAGCGGGATTTCCTGCAGAGCAGTACTTC. It specifies CAISEEPGLAGFPAEQYF.